The sequence of this TCR beta chain was determined in a study of blood T cell repertoires in COVID-19. At the level of the study: The study drew acute and convalescent COVID-19 samples from the United States, Italy and Spain.

Authors' methods: Nucleated cell counts were estimated from reference gene primer amplification. TCRdb's copy holds only in-frame clones and misses some; the assay was immunoSEQ multiplex PCR. V, J and clone size are those of that table, while D and trimming were read from the DNA. The sample has over 80,000 clones, around 74% seen once. The V and J ends lost 5 bases and 8 bases, in that order; junction bases with no gene match: 8. The CDR3 has 15 amino acids. Per germline, CDR1 MDHEN and CDR2 SYDVKM. The source of this sequence is a man in his sixties or seventies with COVID-19, enrolled during active disease. Specimen: peripheral blood. The J gene is TRBJ2-1, the V gene TRBV28, with 11 bases lining up with TRBD2. CDR3 protein: CASSTSGLAAHEQFF. The CDR3 DNA is TGTGCCAGCAGTACCTCGGGACTAGCGGCCCATGAGCAGTTCTTC.